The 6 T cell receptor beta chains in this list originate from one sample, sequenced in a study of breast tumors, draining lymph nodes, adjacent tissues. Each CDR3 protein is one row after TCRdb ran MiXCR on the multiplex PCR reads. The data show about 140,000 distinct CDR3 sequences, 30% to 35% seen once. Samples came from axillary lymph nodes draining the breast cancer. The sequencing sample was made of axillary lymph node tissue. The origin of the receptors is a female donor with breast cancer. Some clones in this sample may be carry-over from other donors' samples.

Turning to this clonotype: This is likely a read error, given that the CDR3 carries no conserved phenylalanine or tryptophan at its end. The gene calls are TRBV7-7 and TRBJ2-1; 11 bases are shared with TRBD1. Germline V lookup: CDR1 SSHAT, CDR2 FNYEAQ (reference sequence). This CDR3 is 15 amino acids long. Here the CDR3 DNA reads TGTGCTAGCAGCTCCGGGACAGGGGGCTACAATGAGCAGTTCTGT. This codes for CASSSGTGGYNEQFC.

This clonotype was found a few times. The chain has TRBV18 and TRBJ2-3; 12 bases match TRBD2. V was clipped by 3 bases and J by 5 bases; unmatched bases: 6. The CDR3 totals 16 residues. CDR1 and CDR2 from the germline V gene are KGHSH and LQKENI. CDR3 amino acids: CASSPVTSGGLDTQYF. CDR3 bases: TGTGCCAGCTCACCGGTGACTAGCGGGGGATTAGATACGCAGTATTTT.

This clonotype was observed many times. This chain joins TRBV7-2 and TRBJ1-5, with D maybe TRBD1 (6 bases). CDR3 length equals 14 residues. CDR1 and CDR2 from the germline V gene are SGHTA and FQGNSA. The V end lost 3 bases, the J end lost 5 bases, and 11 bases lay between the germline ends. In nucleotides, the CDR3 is TGTGCCAGCAGCTTCGGCAGGGGCGATCAGCCCCAGCATTTT. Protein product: CASSFGRGDQPQHF.

The CDR3 coding sequence is TGTGCCACCAGTGATAAGGCGGGGGGGCGGTTGTCAGATACGCAGTATTTT. Translated, it gives CATSDKAGGRLSDTQYF. The chain has TRBV24-1 and TRBJ2-3; 9 nucleotides line up with TRBD2. After removal of 3 bases from V and 4 bases from J, the junction contained 10 bases not matched to a gene. This CDR3 spans 17 amino acids. Germline loops: CDR1 KGHDR, CDR2 SFDVKD.

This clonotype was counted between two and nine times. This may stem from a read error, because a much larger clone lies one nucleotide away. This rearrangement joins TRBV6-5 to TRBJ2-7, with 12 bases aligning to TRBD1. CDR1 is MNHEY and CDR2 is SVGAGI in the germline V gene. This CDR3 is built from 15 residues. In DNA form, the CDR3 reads TGTGCCAGCAGTCACTCGGGACAGGGGGCTTACGAGCAGTACGTC. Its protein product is CASSHSGQGAYEQYV.

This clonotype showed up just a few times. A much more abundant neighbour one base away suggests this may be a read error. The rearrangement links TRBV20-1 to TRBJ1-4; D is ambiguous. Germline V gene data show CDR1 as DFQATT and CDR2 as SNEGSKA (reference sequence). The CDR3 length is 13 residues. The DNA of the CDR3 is TGCAGTGCTTCCGGGATTACAAGTGAAACACTGTTTTTT. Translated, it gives CSASGITSETLFF.